This T cell receptor beta chain was profiled in a study of blood T cell repertoires in COVID-19. TCRdb's copy holds only in-frame clones and misses some; the assay was immunoSEQ multiplex PCR. The table lists a few hundred thousand clones, around 87% of them singletons. The V gene end was trimmed by 7 bases and the J gene end by 2 bases; junction bases not matched to a gene: 2. CDR1 is MNHEY and CDR2 is SVGAGI in the germline V gene. This CDR3 spans 13 amino acids. A word on this clone: Within the sample, other DNA sequences also encode this same CDR3.

Self-reported history from a screening survey and questionnaire set each donor's cohort. The chain carries TRBV6-5 and TRBJ1-5; 7 bases fit TRBD1. Sequencing input: PBMCs or T cells enriched from blood (not recorded which). The receptor comes from a woman between 18 and 29 years old with acute COVID-19. CDR3 region: CASTGQGNQPQHF. The CDR3 DNA reads as TGTGCCAGCACCGGACAGGGCAATCAGCCCCAGCATTTT.